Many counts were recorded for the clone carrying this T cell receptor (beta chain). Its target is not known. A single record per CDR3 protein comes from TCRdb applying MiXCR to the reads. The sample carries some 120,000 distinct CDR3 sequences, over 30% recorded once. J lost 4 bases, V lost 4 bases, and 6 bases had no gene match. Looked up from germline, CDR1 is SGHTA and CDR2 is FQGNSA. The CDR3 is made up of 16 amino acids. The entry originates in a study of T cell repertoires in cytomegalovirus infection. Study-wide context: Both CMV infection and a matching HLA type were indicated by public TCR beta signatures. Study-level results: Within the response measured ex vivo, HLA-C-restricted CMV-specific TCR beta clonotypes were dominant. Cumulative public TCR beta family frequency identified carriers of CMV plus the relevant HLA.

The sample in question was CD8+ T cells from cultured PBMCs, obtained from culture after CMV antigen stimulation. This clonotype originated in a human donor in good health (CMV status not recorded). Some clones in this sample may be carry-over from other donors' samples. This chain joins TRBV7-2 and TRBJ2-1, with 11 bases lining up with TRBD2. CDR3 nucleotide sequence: TGTGCCAGCAGCTGGATACTAGCGGGGGATTACAATGAGCAGTTCTTC. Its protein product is CASSWILAGDYNEQFF.